This passage covers 11 T cell receptor beta chains from one sample sequenced in a study of blood T cell repertoires in COVID-19 (dated by TCRdb to the early 2020s). The library was prepared using the immunoSEQ multiplex PCR assay. TCRdb stores this immuneACCESS table with in-frame sequences only. Part of the clones is absent; in the studies checked, under half of the shortfall reflects unresolved V genes, and no reason is known for the rest. This sample lists approximately 120,000 clones; over 65% were detected once. The ten largest clones add up to about 20% of the sample. The sequenced sample was peripheral blood. These receptors came from an older woman with acute or convalescent COVID-19.

The gene calls are TRBV19 and TRBJ2-1, with 10 bases fitting TRBD2. V gave up 7 bases and J gave up 7 bases; unmatched junction bases: 7. This CDR3 is built from 14 residues. The germline gives CDR1 LNHDA, CDR2 SQIVND (reference sequence). CDR3 nucleotide sequence: TGTGCCAGTACTAGCGGGGGCCCGGGGAATGAGCAGTTCTTC. Protein product: CASTSGGPGNEQFF.

This clone has only a few counts. The genes are TRBV30 and TRBJ2-7, with 10 bases identical to TRBD2. Germline V gene data show CDR1 as GTSNPN and CDR2 as SVGIG (reference sequence). The CDR3 is 14 amino acids. V lost 5 bases and J lost 1; bases outside the gene matches: 5. In DNA, the CDR3 is TGTGCCTGGGCTAGCGGGAGTATGTCCTACGAGCAGTACTTC. This translates into CAWASGSMSYEQYF. Full variable domain (rest looked up from reference TRBV30 and TRBJ2-7): SQTIHQWPATLVQPVGSPLSLECTVEGTSNPNLYWYRQAAGRGLQLLFYSVGIGQISSEVPQNLSASRPQDRQFILSSKKLLLSDSGFYLCAWASGSMSYEQYFGPGTRLTVT.

V usage is TRBV18 and J usage is TRBJ1-3; perhaps TRBD1 as D (5 bases). The CDR3 has 17 amino acids. V lost 5 bases and J lost 0, with 17 bases in between. The germline V gene has CDR1 KGHSH and CDR2 LQKENI. CDR3 loop: CASSLRVTGSSGNTIYF. CDR3 coding DNA: TGTGCCAGCTCATTAAGGGTCACAGGCAGCTCTGGAAACACCATATATTTT.

The genes are TRBV2 and TRBJ2-3, with D uncertain. Germline lookup yields CDR1 SNHLY and CDR2 FYNNEI. The CDR3 consists of 12 residues. The V end lost 5 bases, the J end lost 2 bases, and 5 bases lay between the germline ends. The CDR3 region is CASSLSTDTQYF. The CDR3 DNA reads as TGTGCCAGCAGTCTATCCACAGATACGCAGTATTTT.

Of note for this clone: The conserved closing phenylalanine or tryptophan is absent in this CDR3, likely reflecting a read error. Because the CDR3's place on the DNA is in doubt, the DNA is left out and the CDR3 is given as listed by TCRdb. J is TRBJ1-1 and V is TRBV21-1; the table's D call, TRBD1, was not checked against the DNA. TRBV21-1 is given as a pseudogene. Counting both end residues, the CDR3 totals 8 amino acids. The CDR3 spells CASQPAGH.

The chain couples TRBV4-2 to TRBJ1-2; 10 bases are shared with TRBD1. The CDR3 has 16 residues. Germline values: CDR1 LGHNA, CDR2 YNFKEQ. The ends lost 1 base at V and 2 bases at J; junction bases unmatched: 4. CDR3 DNA: TGTGCCAGCAGCCAAGGTGAGGACAGGGGGAACTATGGCTACACCTTC. Amino acid sequence: CASSQGEDRGNYGYTF.

This clone was recorded only once. The V and J genes are TRBV27 and TRBJ1-5, with a possible D match to TRBD1 (6 bases). Germline CDR1 and CDR2: MNHEY and SMNVEV (reference sequence). Trimming cost V 5 bases and J 7 bases, with 15 bases left between them. The CDR3 extends over 14 amino acids. The CDR3 is CASSARGSRQPQHF. Here the CDR3 DNA reads TGTGCCAGCAGTGCCAGGGGATCCCGCCAGCCCCAGCATTTT.

The rearrangement uses TRBV7-9 and TRBJ2-1; 11 nucleotides match TRBD2. The V segment lost 5 bases and the J segment 4 bases; nucleotides outside the gene matches: 10. Germline CDR1 reads SEHNR; CDR2 reads FQNEAQ (reference sequence). The CDR3 runs to 17 residues. CDR3 sequence (DNA): TGTGCCAGCAGCCCCCGGGACAGGACTAGCGGGTACAATGAGCAGTTCTTC. Translation: CASSPRDRTSGYNEQFF.

The CDR3 coding sequence is TGTGCCAGCAGCTCCCGGGACAGGCCCAACGAGCAGTACTTC. The encoded protein is CASSSRDRPNEQYF. The chain joins TRBV5-8 to TRBJ2-7, with 8 nucleotides matching TRBD1. V dropped 3 bases and J dropped 5; count of bases not matched to a gene: 7. Germline CDR1 reads SGHTS; CDR2 reads YDEGEE. The CDR3 has 14 residues.

The V call is TRBV27, the J call TRBJ2-7, with D perhaps TRBD2 (6 bases). The germline V gene has CDR1 MNHEY and CDR2 SMNVEV (reference sequence). This CDR3 spans 14 amino acids. Between the trimmed V and J ends, which lost 2 bases and 0 bases, there was a span of 8 bases. CDR3 sequence: CASSLRRDSYEQYF. The CDR3 coding sequence is TGTGCCAGCAGTTTACGGCGGGACTCCTACGAGCAGTACTTC.

Note on this clone: A read error may produce the germline difference seen at one junction end. J is TRBJ2-1 and V is TRBV9, with a possible D match to TRBD2 (5 bases). The CDR3 length is 13 residues. Germline loops: CDR1 SGDLS, CDR2 YYNGEE. CDR3 sequence reads: CASSVATSGEQFF. The CDR3, as DNA: TGCGCCAGCAGCGTAGCGACATCTGGTGAGCAGTTCTTC. Using reference TRBV9 and TRBJ2-1 for the parts outside the CDR3, the full variable domain is DSGVTQTPKHLITATGQRVTLRCSPRSGDLSVYWYQQSLDQGLQFLIQYYNGEERAKGNILERFSAQQFPDLHSELNLSSLELGDSALYFCASSVATSGEQFFGPGTRLTVL.